The rows below give T cell receptor beta chains drawn from one sample of a study of blood T cell repertoires in COVID-19. Produced via immunoSEQ multiplex PCR; TCRdb's table is partial and in-frame only. The profile shows approximately 360,000 clones, more than 80% of them singletons. Sequencing used peripheral blood. These receptors originate from a man in his forties or fifties with acute or convalescent COVID-19. The CDR3 runs from the conserved cysteine through the conserved F or W. A D gene is named only where the DNA matches it firmly. The listing skips clone size in some rows; elsewhere it reads once, few, many or a size class.

clone_size: -; d_call: -; v_call: TRBV7-8; j_call: TRBJ1-1; cdr3_nt: TGTGCCAGCAGCACCTGGGGGGGTAGGACTGAAGCTTTCTTT; cdr3_aa: CASSTWGGRTEAFF
clone_size: -; d_call: -; v_call: TRBV5-1; j_call: TRBJ1-1; cdr3_nt: TGCGCCAGCAGCTTTCCTCGTAGCACTGAAGCTTTCTTT; cdr3_aa: CASSFPRSTEAFF
clone_size: -; d_call: -; v_call: TRBV10-3; j_call: TRBJ1-5; cdr3_nt: TGTGCCATCAGTGAGTCCACCACCAGGGAAGGGCAGCCCCAGCATTTT; cdr3_aa: CAISESTTREGQPQHF
clone_size: -; d_call: TRBD1; v_call: TRBV6-2/TRBV6-3; j_call: TRBJ1-5; cdr3_nt: TGTGCCAGCAGTTACCTGGCCGGACAGGGGGCGAATCAGCCCCAGCATTTT; cdr3_aa: CASSYLAGQGANQPQHF
clone_size: once; d_call: TRBD2; v_call: TRBV5-4; j_call: TRBJ2-5; cdr3_nt: TGTGCCAGCAGCTTGGAGGTTAGCGGGACCCGGGAGACCCAGTACTTC; cdr3_aa: CASSLEVSGTRETQYF
clone_size: -; d_call: -; v_call: TRBV5-1; j_call: TRBJ2-5; cdr3_nt: TGCGCCAGCAGCTTGGGTATTCGGGGAGACGGCCAGGAGACCCAGTACTTC; cdr3_aa: CASSLGIRGDGQETQYF
clone_size: -; d_call: TRBD1; v_call: TRBV6-5; j_call: TRBJ1-1; cdr3_nt: TGTGCCAGCAGTCGGGGCGACAGGGGCGCTGAAGCTTTCTTT; cdr3_aa: CASSRGDRGAEAFF
clone_size: -; d_call: -; v_call: TRBV28; j_call: TRBJ2-1; cdr3_nt: TGTGCCAGCAGTCCCCCGACTGCTTTCGACAATGAGCAGTTCTTC; cdr3_aa: CASSPPTAFDNEQFF
clone_size: -; d_call: TRBD1; v_call: TRBV6-5; j_call: TRBJ2-7; cdr3_nt: TGTGCCAGCAGTCGGAGGACAGGGTGGGTGGGCGAGCAGTACTTC; cdr3_aa: CASSRRTGWVGEQYF
clone_size: -; d_call: -; v_call: TRBV9; j_call: TRBJ1-1; cdr3_nt: TGTGCCAGCAGCCCGAGAGGAGGGCTTCCGAACACTGAAGCTTTCTTT; cdr3_aa: CASSPRGGLPNTEAFF
clone_size: -; d_call: -; v_call: TRBV10-2; j_call: TRBJ1-5; cdr3_nt: TGCGCCAGCAGTGAGTACAGGAATCAGCCCCAGCATTTT; cdr3_aa: CASSEYRNQPQHF
clone_size: -; d_call: TRBD1; v_call: TRBV6-1; j_call: TRBJ1-2; cdr3_nt: TGTGCCAGCAGTGGTTTGGCCAGGGGGCGAAACTATGGCTACACCTTC; cdr3_aa: CASSGLARGRNYGYTF
clone_size: -; d_call: TRBD1; v_call: TRBV3-1/TRBV3-2; j_call: TRBJ1-2; cdr3_nt: TGTGCCAGCAGCCAAGGGTTAGCGGGACAGGGCATTTATGGCTACACCTTC; cdr3_aa: CASSQGLAGQGIYGYTF
clone_size: -; d_call: -; v_call: TRBV4-2; j_call: TRBJ2-7; cdr3_nt: TGTGCCAGCAGCCAAGATCCCGAGAAGCGGACCTACGAGCAGTACTTC; cdr3_aa: CASSQDPEKRTYEQYF
clone_size: -; d_call: -; v_call: TRBV3-1/TRBV3-2; j_call: TRBJ2-7; cdr3_nt: TGTGCCAGCAGCCAAAGGTATGGAGAGTCCCCGCTCGAGCAGTACTTC; cdr3_aa: CASSQRYGESPLEQYF
clone_size: -; d_call: -; v_call: TRBV7-9; j_call: TRBJ1-1; cdr3_nt: TGTGCCAGCAGCCCCAAGAACACTGAAGCTTTCTTT; cdr3_aa: CASSPKNTEAFF
clone_size: -; d_call: -; v_call: TRBV7-8; j_call: TRBJ1-5; cdr3_nt: TGTGCCAGCAGCTTAGGTCGGGGGGCGGTTCAGCCCCAGCATTTT; cdr3_aa: CASSLGRGAVQPQHF
clone_size: -; d_call: -; v_call: TRBV6-2/TRBV6-3; j_call: TRBJ1-2; cdr3_nt: TGTGCCAGCAGTTGGGGCAGAGGCTACACCTTC; cdr3_aa: CASSWGRGYTF
clone_size: -; d_call: TRBD1; v_call: TRBV27; j_call: TRBJ1-6; cdr3_nt: TGTGCCAGCAGTAGGTGGGACAGCAATTCACCCCTCCACTTT; cdr3_aa: CASSRWDSNSPLHF
clone_size: -; d_call: -; v_call: TRBV2; j_call: TRBJ2-5; cdr3_nt: TGTGCCAGCCTTAACCCCATAGGACACCCAGGAGAGACCCAGTACTTC; cdr3_aa: CASLNPIGHPGETQYF
clone_size: -; d_call: TRBD1; v_call: TRBV6-5; j_call: TRBJ2-7; cdr3_nt: TGTGCCAGCAGTTATTCCGGGACAGTGGGTTTAAACGAGCAGTACTTC; cdr3_aa: CASSYSGTVGLNEQYF
clone_size: -; d_call: TRBD1; v_call: TRBV19; j_call: TRBJ1-4; cdr3_nt: TGTGCCAGTAGTACCGGGACAGGGAGTGGCGAAAAACTGTTTTTT; cdr3_aa: CASSTGTGSGEKLFF
clone_size: -; d_call: TRBD1; v_call: TRBV2; j_call: TRBJ2-5; cdr3_nt: TGTGCCAGCAGTGAAGACAGGGGGCTCCCTGAGACCCAGTACTTC; cdr3_aa: CASSEDRGLPETQYF
clone_size: once; d_call: TRBD2; v_call: TRBV4-1; j_call: TRBJ2-7; cdr3_nt: TGCGCCAGCAGCCTGACTAGCGGGGGGGCATTCTACGAGCAGTACTTC; cdr3_aa: CASSLTSGGAFYEQYF
clone_size: -; d_call: -; v_call: TRBV7-9; j_call: TRBJ2-5; cdr3_nt: TGTGCCAGCAGCTCCGGCCGGAGCTCTCTACAAGAGACCCAGTACTTC; cdr3_aa: CASSSGRSSLQETQYF
clone_size: once; d_call: TRBD2; v_call: TRBV27; j_call: TRBJ2-3; cdr3_nt: TGTGCCAGCAGATCCGACGGGACTAGCGGGGCAGATACGCAGTATTTT; cdr3_aa: CASRSDGTSGADTQYF
clone_size: -; d_call: -; v_call: TRBV7-9; j_call: TRBJ1-5; cdr3_nt: TGTGCCAGCAGCCTCAACAGGGCTCGGGGTCAGCCCCAGCATTTT; cdr3_aa: CASSLNRARGQPQHF
clone_size: -; d_call: TRBD1; v_call: TRBV7-9; j_call: TRBJ1-1; cdr3_nt: TGTGCCAGCAGCTTTTACGCCGGGACAGGGGCCGTTGAAGCTTTCTTT; cdr3_aa: CASSFYAGTGAVEAFF
clone_size: -; d_call: -; v_call: TRBV5-6; j_call: TRBJ2-1; cdr3_nt: TGTGCCAGCAACTTACTAGCAGCCTACAATGAGCAGTTCTTC; cdr3_aa: CASNLLAAYNEQFF
clone_size: -; d_call: -; v_call: TRBV7-2; j_call: TRBJ1-1; cdr3_nt: TGTGCCAGCAGCTTGTTACCAGGGGACACTGAAGCTTTCTTT; cdr3_aa: CASSLLPGDTEAFF
clone_size: -; d_call: -; v_call: TRBV11-2; j_call: TRBJ2-2; cdr3_nt: TGTGCCAGCAGCCCCGGACAGTCGGTGAACACCGGGGAGCTGTTTTTT; cdr3_aa: CASSPGQSVNTGELFF
clone_size: -; d_call: -; v_call: TRBV11-2; j_call: TRBJ1-2; cdr3_nt: TGTGCCAGCAGGTTGTTACTAGCCCCCTATGGCTACACCTTC; cdr3_aa: CASRLLLAPYGYTF
clone_size: -; d_call: TRBD1; v_call: TRBV6-4; j_call: TRBJ2-1; cdr3_nt: TGTGCCAGCAGTGTGGTACAGGGGGCTACGGATGAGCAGTTCTTC; cdr3_aa: CASSVVQGATDEQFF
clone_size: -; d_call: TRBD2; v_call: TRBV6-5; j_call: TRBJ2-7; cdr3_nt: TGTGCCAGCAGAAGGGGACTATTATACGAGCAGTACTTC; cdr3_aa: CASRRGLLYEQYF
clone_size: -; d_call: TRBD1; v_call: TRBV9; j_call: TRBJ1-3; cdr3_nt: TGTGCCAGCAGCCACCGACAGGGCGCTGGAAACACCATATATTTT; cdr3_aa: CASSHRQGAGNTIYF
clone_size: -; d_call: -; v_call: TRBV5-1; j_call: TRBJ1-2; cdr3_nt: TGCGCCAGCAGGAGCGGACAGTCTAACTATGGCTACACCTTC; cdr3_aa: CASRSGQSNYGYTF
clone_size: -; d_call: -; v_call: TRBV5-1; j_call: TRBJ2-3; cdr3_nt: TGCGCCAGCAGCTTGGAAGGCAGGGGTGGCACAGATACGCAGTATTTT; cdr3_aa: CASSLEGRGGTDTQYF
clone_size: -; d_call: TRBD1; v_call: TRBV7-7; j_call: TRBJ2-7; cdr3_nt: TGTGCTAGCAGCGCCGGGACAGGGTTCGAGCAGTACTTC; cdr3_aa: CASSAGTGFEQYF
clone_size: -; d_call: -; v_call: TRBV5-1; j_call: TRBJ2-1; cdr3_nt: TGCGCCAGCAGCTTGTGGGAGGGGGGTTACAATGAGCAGTTCTTC; cdr3_aa: CASSLWEGGYNEQFF
clone_size: -; d_call: TRBD1; v_call: TRBV28; j_call: TRBJ2-5; cdr3_nt: TGTGCCAGCAGTTTACCGGGACAGGGGTGGCAGACCCAGTACTTC; cdr3_aa: CASSLPGQGWQTQYF
clone_size: -; d_call: TRBD2; v_call: TRBV4-1; j_call: TRBJ2-7; cdr3_nt: TGCGCCAGCAGCCTAGGACTAGCGGGATGGGACTACGAGCAGTACTTC; cdr3_aa: CASSLGLAGWDYEQYF